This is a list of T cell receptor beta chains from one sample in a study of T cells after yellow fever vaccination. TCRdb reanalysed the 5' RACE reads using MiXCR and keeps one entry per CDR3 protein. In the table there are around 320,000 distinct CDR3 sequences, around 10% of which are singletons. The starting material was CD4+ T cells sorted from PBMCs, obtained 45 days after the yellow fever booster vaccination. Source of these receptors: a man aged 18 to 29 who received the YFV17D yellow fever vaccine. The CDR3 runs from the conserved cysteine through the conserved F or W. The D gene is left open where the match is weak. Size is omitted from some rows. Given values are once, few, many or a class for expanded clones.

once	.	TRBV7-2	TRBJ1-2	TGTGCCAGCAGCTTAAATTCCGGGACCAATGGCTACACCTTC	CASSLNSGTNGYTF
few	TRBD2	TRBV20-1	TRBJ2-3	TGCAGTGCCCAGGGACTAGCGGGGAAAAACACAGATACGCAGTATTTT	CSAQGLAGKNTDTQYF
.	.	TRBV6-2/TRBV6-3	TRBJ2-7	TGTGCCAGCAGTTTCTTGCCAGGGCGGGAGCAGTACTTC	CASSFLPGREQYF
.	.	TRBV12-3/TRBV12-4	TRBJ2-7	TGTGCCAGCAGTGAACTGGGGTACGAGCAGTACTTC	CASSELGYEQYF
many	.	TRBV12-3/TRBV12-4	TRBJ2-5	TGTGCCAGCAGTTTGGATGGAAGGGAGACCCAGTACTTC	CASSLDGRETQYF
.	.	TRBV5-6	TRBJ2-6	TGTGCCAGCAGCTTTAACAGCTTCTCTGGGGCCAACGTCCTGACTTTC	CASSFNSFSGANVLTF
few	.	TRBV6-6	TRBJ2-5	TGTGCCAGCAGTTATTATGGAGTTGGGGGCCAAGAGACCCAGTACTTC	CASSYYGVGGQETQYF
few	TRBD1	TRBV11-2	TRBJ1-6	TGTGCCAGCAGCGGCAGGGGGCCCTATAATTCACCCCTCCACTTT	CASSGRGPYNSPLHF
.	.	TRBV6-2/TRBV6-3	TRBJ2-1	TGTGCCAGCAGCCCCGGGACCTTGAGCTCCTACAATGAGCAGTTCTTC	CASSPGTLSSYNEQFF
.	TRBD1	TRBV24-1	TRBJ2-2	TGTGCCACCAGTGATACCTCCGGGACAGGGGTCACCGGGGAGCTGTTTTTT	CATSDTSGTGVTGELFF
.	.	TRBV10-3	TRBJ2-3	TGTGCCATCAGCATCGGGACGTCGGATACGCAGTATTTT	CAISIGTSDTQYF
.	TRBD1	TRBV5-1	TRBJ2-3	TGCGCCAGCAGCTTAGCGGGACAGGGTGTTGATACGCAGTATTTT	CASSLAGQGVDTQYF
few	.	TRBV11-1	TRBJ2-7	TGTGCCAGCACCCTTGGGGACGAGCAGTACTTC	CASTLGDEQYF